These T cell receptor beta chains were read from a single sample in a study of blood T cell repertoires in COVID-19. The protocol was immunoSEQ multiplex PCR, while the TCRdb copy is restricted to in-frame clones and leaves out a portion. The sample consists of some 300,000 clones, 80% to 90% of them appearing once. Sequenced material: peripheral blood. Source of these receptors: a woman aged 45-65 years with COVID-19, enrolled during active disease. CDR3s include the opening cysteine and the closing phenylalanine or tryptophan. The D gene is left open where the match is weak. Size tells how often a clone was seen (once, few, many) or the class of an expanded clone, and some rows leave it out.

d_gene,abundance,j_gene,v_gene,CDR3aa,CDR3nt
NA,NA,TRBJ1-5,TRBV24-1,CATSAPNQPQHF,TGTGCCACCAGTGCCCCGAATCAGCCCCAGCATTTT
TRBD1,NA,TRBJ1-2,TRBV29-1,CSADRGGYTF,TGCAGCGCCGACAGGGGAGGCTACACCTTC
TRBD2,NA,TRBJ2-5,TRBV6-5,CASTSGRASQETQYF,TGTGCCAGCACCAGCGGGAGGGCCAGTCAAGAGACCCAGTACTTC
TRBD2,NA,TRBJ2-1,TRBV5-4,CASSLVTSGRGEQFF,TGTGCCAGCAGCTTGGTGACTAGCGGGAGAGGTGAGCAGTTCTTC
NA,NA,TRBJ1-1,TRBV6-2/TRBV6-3,CASSPGHDLRRAFF,TGTGCCAGCAGCCCGGGACACGACCTTAGAAGAGCTTTCTTT
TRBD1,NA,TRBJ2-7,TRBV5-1,CASSSGDRSYEQYF,TGCGCCAGCAGCTCGGGGGACAGGAGTTACGAGCAGTACTTC
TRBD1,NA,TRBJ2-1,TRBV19,CASSIRGTGNYNEQFF,TGTGCCAGTAGTATAAGGGGGACAGGGAACTACAATGAGCAGTTCTTC
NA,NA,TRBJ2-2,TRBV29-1,CSVETRLRGTGELFF,TGCAGCGTTGAGACCAGACTAAGAGGGACCGGGGAGCTGTTTTTT
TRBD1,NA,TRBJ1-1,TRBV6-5,CASSLTTGGNTEAFF,TGTGCCAGCAGTCTCACGACAGGGGGCAACACTGAAGCTTTCTTT
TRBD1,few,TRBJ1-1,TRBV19,CASSTRQGVNTEAFF,TGTGCCAGTAGTACCAGACAGGGCGTGAACACTGAAGCTTTCTTT
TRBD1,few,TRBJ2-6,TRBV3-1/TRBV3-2,CASSQVGRGQGGPGANVLTF,TGTGCCAGCAGCCAAGTGGGACGGGGACAGGGAGGGCCTGGGGCCAACGTCCTGACTTTC
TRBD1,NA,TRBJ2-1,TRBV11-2,CASSLGPQGNNEQFF,TGTGCCAGCAGCTTAGGTCCACAGGGGAACAATGAGCAGTTCTTC
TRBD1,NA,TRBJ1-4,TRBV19,CASKQGAGKLFF,TGTGCCAGTAAACAGGGGGCTGGAAAACTGTTTTTT
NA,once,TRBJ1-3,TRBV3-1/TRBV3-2,CASSQDHTFPPGHKSSGNTIYF,TGTGCCAGCAGCCAAGATCACACGTTCCCTCCGGGACACAAGAGCTCTGGAAACACCATATATTTT
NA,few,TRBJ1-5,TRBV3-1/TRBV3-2,CASSQTDSDYSNQPQHF,TGTGCCAGCAGCCAAACGGACAGTGATTATAGCAATCAGCCCCAGCATTTT
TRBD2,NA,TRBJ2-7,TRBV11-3,CASSSGTSISDEQYF,TGTGCCAGCAGCTCAGGGACTAGCATCTCGGACGAGCAGTACTTC
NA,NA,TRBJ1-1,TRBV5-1,CASSLAPQAQAFF,TGCGCCAGCAGCTTGGCCCCCCAAGCTCAAGCTTTCTTT
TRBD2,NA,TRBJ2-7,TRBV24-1,CATSEGGTVYEQYF,TGTGCCACCAGTGAGGGAGGGACGGTCTACGAGCAGTACTTC
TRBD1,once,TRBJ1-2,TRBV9,CASSADRGSFGYTF,TGTGCCAGCAGCGCGGACAGGGGTTCGTTTGGCTACACCTTC
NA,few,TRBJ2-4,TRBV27,CASRGQRNIQYF,TGTGCCAGCAGGGGGCAGAGGAACATTCAGTACTTC
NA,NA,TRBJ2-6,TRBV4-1,CASSRILGTPSGANVLTF,TGCGCCAGCAGCCGAATCCTGGGGACACCCTCTGGGGCCAACGTCCTGACTTTC
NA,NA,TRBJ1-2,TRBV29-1,CSVRGMGGYTF,TGCAGCGTTAGGGGGATGGGTGGCTACACCTTC
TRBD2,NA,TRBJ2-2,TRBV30,CAWSRSGDGTGELFF,TGTGCCTGGAGTAGGAGCGGGGACGGGACCGGGGAGCTGTTTTTT
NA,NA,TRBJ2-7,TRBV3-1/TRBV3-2,CASSQVDYFPYEQYF,TGTGCCAGCAGCCAAGTAGACTACTTTCCCTACGAGCAGTACTTC
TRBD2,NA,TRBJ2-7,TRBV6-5,CASSAELAGVDEQYF,TGTGCCAGCAGCGCCGAACTAGCGGGAGTTGACGAGCAGTACTTC